Shown below are 6 T cell receptor beta chains from a single sample sequenced in a study of blood T cells in healthy people across ages. A sample-barcoded 5' primer and a J-beta primer mix were used in a second PCR of roughly 7 to 12 cycles. A single record per CDR3 protein comes from TCRdb applying MiXCR to the 5' RACE reads. The sample comprises more than 1 million distinct CDR3 sequences, 40% to 45% of which are singletons, and approximately 20% rests with the top ten. Sequenced sample: blood. The receptors were gathered from a woman aged 60-70 years in good health.

The chain carries TRBV5-1 and TRBJ2-2, with 8 positions matching TRBD1. Germline V CDR1 and CDR2: SGHRS, YFSETQ. The CDR3 covers 15 residues. The J segment lost 5 bases and the V segment lost 3 bases, leaving 6 bases of the junction unmatched. Here the CDR3 DNA reads TGCGCCAGCAGCTGGGAGACAGGGGCTACCGGGGAGCTGTTTTTT. This encodes CASSWETGATGELFF.

This clonotype was seen a handful of times. V and J are TRBV6-1 and TRBJ2-7; 7 nucleotides align to TRBD1. With V trimmed by 7 bases and J by 0 bases, 6 bases remained unmatched. The germline CDR1 and CDR2 sequences are MNHNS and SASEGT. CDR3 length equals 14 residues. DNA of the CDR3: TGTGCCAGCATGGGGACAGTAGTCTCCTACGAGCAGTACTTC. Translated, it gives CASMGTVVSYEQYF.

The V gene is TRBV6-5, the J gene TRBJ2-5; a possible D gene is TRBD2 (5 bases). The CDR3 consists of 12 residues. Germline CDR1 is MNHEY and CDR2 is SVGAGI. V shed 7 bases and J shed 11 bases, with 17 bases lying between them. DNA for the CDR3: TGTGCCAGCACTAGCAGCCTCAATGAGCAGTACTTC. It encodes CASTSSLNEQYF.

This clonotype has a handful of counts. This chain links TRBV11-2 with TRBJ2-5; possibly TRBD2 for D (5 bases). The CDR3 is made up of 14 amino acids. The V end was cut by 5 bases, the J end by 4 bases, with 14 bases between. Germline V gene sequence: CDR1 SGHAT, CDR2 FQNNGV. The CDR3 DNA reads as TGTGCCAGCAGCCATAACCTCGGGGTAGAGACCCAGTACTTC. Its protein is CASSHNLGVETQYF.

This clonotype has a handful of counts. This chain links TRBV28 with TRBJ2-1; perhaps TRBD2 as D (5 bases). This CDR3 has 12 amino acids. Trimming removed 11 bases from V and 3 bases from J, with 11 bases in between. Germline CDR1 MDHEN, CDR2 SYDVKM. The CDR3 DNA reads as TGTGCCTCTCGCCGGGGCTACAATGAGCAGTTCTTC. This encodes CASRRGYNEQFF.

This clonotype was recorded a few times. The chain is built from TRBV3-1 and TRBJ2-4; 8 bases fit TRBD1. The end of the DNA is better explained by TRBJ2-7, so the J call may be wrong. The CDR3 consists of 15 residues. Per the germline V gene, CDR1 is LGHDT and CDR2 is YNNKEL (reference sequence). The CDR3 DNA follows: TGTGCCAGCAGCGGCCGGGACAGGTTGGGCTACGAGCAGTACTTC. Its translation is CASSGRDRLGYEQYF.